These 20 T cell receptor beta chains were all obtained from the same sample, sequenced in a study of beta chain features in type 1 diabetes. The sequenced template was cDNA made from the entire isolated RNA. The protocol was immunoSEQ multiplex PCR, while the TCRdb copy is restricted to in-frame clones and leaves out a portion. Among fewer than 300,000 clones, about a fifth were seen once, and the ten largest hold around 0.03%. Notes on the study in general: Among all four CD4+ subsets, Type 1 diabetes patients had TCRB CDR3s that were moderately but significantly shorter.

No antigen has been assigned to these receptors. The sample consisted of naive CD4+ T cells from blood. The source of these receptors is a woman aged 40 to 49 with type 1 diabetes.

The chain is built from TRBV9 and TRBJ1-2; TRBD1 might be the D (5 bases). V lost 0 bases to trimming and J lost 4 bases, with 13 bases between them. CDR3 length: 15 residues. Germline-derived CDR1 and CDR2 are SGDLS and YYNGEE. The CDR3, as DNA: TGTGCCAGCAGCGTAGGATCAGGGTTTGGCTATGGCTACACCTTC. Protein: CASSVGSGFGYGYTF.

This clone was observed a few times. This chain joins TRBV6-5 and TRBJ1-4; D gene uncertain. Trimming pared 6 bases from V and 7 bases from J, leaving 9 bases between. CDR1 is MNHEY and CDR2 is SVGAGI in the germline V gene. This CDR3 is 12 amino acids long. This CDR3 reads CASSHKSEKLFF. CDR3 nucleotide sequence: TGTGCCAGCAGCCACAAAAGTGAAAAACTGTTTTTT.

This chain uses TRBV30 with TRBJ1-5, with D unclear. The CDR3 contains 13 residues. Germline CDR1 GTSNPN, CDR2 SVGIG (reference sequence). Trimming stripped 1 base from V and 7 bases from J, with 11 bases between. The chain's CDR3 is CAWSDRAGQPQHF. The CDR3 DNA is TGTGCCTGGAGTGACCGGGCGGGACAGCCCCAGCATTTT.

This rearrangement joins TRBV19 to TRBJ2-1; D perhaps matches TRBD2 (6 bases). This CDR3 is 15 amino acids long. Germline lookup yields CDR1 LNHDA and CDR2 SQIVND (reference sequence). Trimming left V 7 bases short and J 4 bases short, with 17 bases between. The CDR3 is CASNTLARGYNEQFF. CDR3 nucleotide sequence: TGTGCCAGTAATACCCTTGCCCGGGGGTACAATGAGCAGTTCTTC.

V and J are TRBV28 and TRBJ2-5, with 7 bases that match TRBD1. From germline, CDR1 is MDHEN and CDR2 SYDVKM. The CDR3 totals 13 residues. V gave up 7 bases and J gave up 3 bases; unmatched junction bases: 5. The CDR3 here is CASIGGGKETQYF. The CDR3, as DNA: TGTGCCAGCATAGGGGGCGGAAAAGAGACCCAGTACTTC.

This clone showed up just a few times. The CDR3 sequence is CASSSQGARTEAFF. In DNA, the CDR3 is TGTGCCAGCAGTTCCCAGGGGGCAAGAACTGAAGCTTTCTTT. This sequence joins TRBV5-4 and TRBJ1-1, with 8 bases lining up with TRBD1. The J segment lost 5 bases and the V segment lost 5 bases, leaving 8 bases of the junction unmatched. Germline V gives CDR1 SGHNT, CDR2 YYREEE (reference sequence). The CDR3 is 14 amino acids.

The sample holds a few counts of this clone. V usage is TRBV9 and J usage is TRBJ2-1; 9 bases map to TRBD2. The trim removed 4 bases at V and 5 bases at J, leaving 4 bases unmatched. The CDR3 covers 14 residues. Germline assignment: CDR1 SGDLS and CDR2 YYNGEE. The CDR3 spells CASSPRLADNEQFF. CDR3 nucleotide sequence: TGTGCCAGCAGCCCCAGACTAGCGGACAATGAGCAGTTCTTC.

This clone was counted once. V and J are TRBV5-1 and TRBJ1-2, with 7 bases aligning to TRBD1. The germline V gene encodes CDR1 SGHRS and CDR2 YFSETQ. The CDR3 totals 15 residues. V lost 0 bases to trimming and J lost 8 bases; unmatched junction nucleotides: 10. CDR3 sequence: CASSLVTGEERGYTF. The CDR3 DNA sequence: TGCGCCAGCAGCTTGGTAACAGGGGAAGAACGCGGCTACACCTTC.

This clone was seen a handful of times. V usage is TRBV13 and J usage is TRBJ2-5; D gene ambiguous. Germline-derived CDR1 and CDR2 are PRHDT and FYEKMQ (reference sequence). The CDR3 runs 15 residues. Deletions cut 5 bases from V and 4 bases from J, with 17 bases between. In DNA, the CDR3 is TGTGCCAGCAGCCCCCGTCGAGGCCTCGGAGAGACCCAGTACTTC. Protein: CASSPRRGLGETQYF.

This clone was seen only a few times. The gene calls are TRBV7-2 and TRBJ1-3, with a weak D call TRBD1 (5 bases). Germline V CDR1 and CDR2: SGHTA, FQGNSA. V lost 5 bases, J lost 0 bases, and 11 bases lay in between. The CDR3 contains 15 residues. The chain's CDR3 is CASSPGGVSGNTIYF. DNA for the CDR3: TGTGCCAGCAGCCCCGGAGGGGTCTCTGGAAACACCATATATTTT. Full variable domain (remainder filled in from reference TRBV7-2 and TRBJ1-3): GAGVSQSPSNKVTEKGKDVELRCDPISGHTALYWYRQSLGQGLEFLIYFQGNSAPDKSGLPSDRFSAERTGGSVSTLTIQRTQQEDSAVYLCASSPGGVSGNTIYFGEGSWLTVV.

The table lists this clone with a count of one. The junction does not match germline at one end; this may be a read error. The chain joins TRBV4-2 to TRBJ1-4; TRBD1 agrees at 9 bases. This CDR3 is built from 16 residues. Germline V CDR1 and CDR2: LGHNA, YNFKEQ. The CDR3 region is CASSQDTQVLTGGLNF. In DNA form, the CDR3 reads TGTGCCAGCAGCCAAGATACTCAGGTCTTAACAGGGGGCCTAAACTTT.

In DNA form, the CDR3 reads TGCGCCAGCAGCTTGACTAGCGTAGGGGAGACCCAGTACTTC. Amino acid sequence: CASSLTSVGETQYF. The genes are TRBV5-1 and TRBJ2-5; 7 nucleotides agree with TRBD2. Trimming cost V 1 base and J 5 bases; bases outside gene matches: 5. Germline loops: CDR1 SGHRS, CDR2 YFSETQ. CDR3 length: 14 residues.

This clone was counted only a few times. V and J are TRBV7-9 and TRBJ1-6, with 7 bases aligning to TRBD1. With 3 bases clipped from V and 5 bases from J, the junction kept 7 bases outside the gene matches. Germline V gene data show CDR1 as SEHNR and CDR2 as FQNEAQ (reference sequence). The CDR3 is 16 amino acids. The CDR3 DNA follows: TGTGCCAGCAGCTTTGGGGGAGACAGGGATAATTCACCCCTCCACTTT. It encodes CASSFGGDRDNSPLHF.

This clone occurred once. The chain recombines TRBV28 with TRBJ2-1, with 9 bases fitting TRBD1. The CDR3 runs 14 residues. V shed 6 bases and J 9 bases; nucleotides not matched to a gene: 9. The germline CDR1 and CDR2 sequences are MDHEN and SYDVKM. Written as DNA, the CDR3 is TGTGCCAGCAGAGGGACAGGGCGGGTCGGTGAGCAGTTCTTC. This codes for CASRGTGRVGEQFF.

In this sample, this clone turned up a few times. The chain links TRBV29-1 to TRBJ2-4, with 11 bases aligning to TRBD1. Trimming at V came to 7 bases and at J to 6 bases, leaving 2 bases not matched to a gene. This CDR3 is built from 12 residues. Germline CDR1 reads SQVTM; CDR2 reads ANQGSEA. The CDR3 sequence is CSAGTGGNIQYF. CDR3 nucleotide sequence: TGCAGCGCAGGGACAGGGGGAAACATTCAGTACTTC.

This clone has more than one count but fewer than ten. This sequence joins TRBV7-3 and TRBJ2-3; possible D gene TRBD2, 5 bases. The CDR3 totals 15 residues. Trimming cost V 5 bases and J 6 bases, with 18 bases left between them. Looked up from germline, CDR1 is SGHTA and CDR2 is FQGTGA. The DNA of the CDR3 is TGTGCCAGCAGCCCAGCCGGGCCTGAGGGCGATACGCAGTATTTT. Encoded protein: CASSPAGPEGDTQYF.

This clone occurred a few times. CDR3 DNA: TGTGCCAGCAGCTTACAGGAAGACACTGAAGCTTTCTTT. Protein: CASSLQEDTEAFF. The gene calls are TRBV7-9 and TRBJ1-1; D remains unclear. Trimming shortened V by 2 bases and J by 3 bases, and 7 bases separated the two germline ends. This CDR3 region has 13 residues. Germline V lookup: CDR1 SEHNR, CDR2 FQNEAQ (reference sequence).

The V and J genes are TRBV18 and TRBJ2-1; the D is unclear. The CDR3 loop spans 15 amino acids. Trimming cost V 3 bases and J 5 bases, with 14 bases left between them. Germline V gene lookup returns CDR1 KGHSH and CDR2 LQKENI. The CDR3 sequence: CASSPRFLDDNEQFF. CDR3 coding DNA: TGTGCCAGCTCACCCAGGTTTTTAGACGACAATGAGCAGTTCTTC. Together with reference TRBV18 and TRBJ2-1, the CDR3 gives the full variable domain: NAGVMQNPRHLVRRRGQEARLRCSPMKGHSHVYWYRQLPEEGLKFMVYLQKENIIDESGMPKERFSAEFPKEGPSILRIQQVVRGDSAAYFCASSPRFLDDNEQFFGPGTRLTVL.

The V call is TRBV18, the J call TRBJ1-5; D not certain. Trimming shortened V by 4 bases and J by 5 bases, and 12 bases separated the two germline ends. This CDR3 is built from 14 residues. CDR1 is KGHSH, CDR2 LQKENI, per germline. CDR3 amino acids: CASSRVDSYQPQHF. For the CDR3, the DNA is TGTGCCAGCTCACGGGTTGACTCTTATCAGCCCCAGCATTTT.

The V gene is TRBV9, the J gene TRBJ2-1; 14 bases map to TRBD2. V was clipped by 2 bases and J by 7 bases; unmatched bases: 2. This CDR3 has 15 residues. Germline-derived CDR1 and CDR2 are SGDLS and YYNGEE. CDR3 in amino acids: CASSVTSGRENEQFF. CDR3 nucleotides: TGTGCCAGCAGCGTGACTAGCGGGAGGGAGAATGAGCAGTTCTTC.